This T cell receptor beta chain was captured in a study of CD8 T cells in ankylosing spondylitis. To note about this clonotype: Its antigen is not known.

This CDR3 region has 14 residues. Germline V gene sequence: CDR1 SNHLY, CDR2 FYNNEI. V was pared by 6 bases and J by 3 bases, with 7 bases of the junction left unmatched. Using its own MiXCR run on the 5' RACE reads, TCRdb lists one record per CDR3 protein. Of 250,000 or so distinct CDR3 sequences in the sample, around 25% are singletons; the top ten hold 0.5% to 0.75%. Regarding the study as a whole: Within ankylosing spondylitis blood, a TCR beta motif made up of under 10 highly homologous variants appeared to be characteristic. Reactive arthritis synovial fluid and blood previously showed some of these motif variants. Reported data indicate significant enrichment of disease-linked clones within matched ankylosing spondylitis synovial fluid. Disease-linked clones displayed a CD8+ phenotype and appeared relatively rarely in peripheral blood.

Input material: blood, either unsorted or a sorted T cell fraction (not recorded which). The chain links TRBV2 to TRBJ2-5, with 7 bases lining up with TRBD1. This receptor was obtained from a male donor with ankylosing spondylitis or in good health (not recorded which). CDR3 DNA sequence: TGTGCCAGCAGGACCGGGACAGCTGAAGAGACCCAGTACTTC. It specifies CASRTGTAEETQYF.